Sequencing of this T cell receptor (beta chain) was carried out in a study of molecular identifiers for immune sequencing clone quantification (dated 2018 in TCRdb). The study in broad terms: For a replicate experiment, the RNA from either about 20,000 or 100,000 naive CD8 T cells was divided into five aliquots, and four of those aliquots went on to sequencing. The study was a methods study using CD8 T cells to benchmark molecular-identifier clustering-based TCR repertoire sequencing (MIDCIRS) and TCR RNA copy counting. Overall study results and their limits: Spiked-in Jurkat TCR RNA equal to a single cell's worth was reported to be detectable even within 1,200,000 naive CD8 T cells. Highly expanded clone sizes could be underestimated because identical TCR molecules may share a barcode. Naive libraries contained spiked-in Jurkat TCR RNA (approximately nine copies' worth), which is not part of the donor repertoire. Modeling indicated about 3 TCR RNA copies recovered per cell, compared with around 10 by digital PCR, which implies a capture efficiency of around 30%. When barcode sub-clustering was not used, chimeric consensus sequences inflated TCR diversity, with chimeras reaching as high as 47%. In CMV-specific effector cells, clones with more than 20 RNA copies contained over 97% of molecules, whereas in naive cells such clones contained under 1% of molecules.

Library preparation employed PCR. Sequencing was performed on a NextSeq 500. Bulk TCR libraries were generated as previously described, with the TCR primers listed in Table S5 used. Purification of total RNA was performed with the Qiagen AllPrep DNA/RNA kit. Before analysis, reads from multiple sequencing runs of the same library were pooled. Per the original workflow: Reads were retained only if the reads had an exact TCR constant sequence, and the retained reads were trimmed to 150 nt and grouped according to their 12-nt molecular barcodes. Reads in each barcode group were sub-clustered using a 15% Levenshtein threshold, and a quality-weighted consensus sequence was built for each RNA molecule. Non-functional sequences were discarded, and so were lower-count sequences lying one edit away from another sequence. On the basis of fitting two negative binomial distributions, barcode sub-clusters with fewer than 20% of the maximum read count were discarded. TCRdb ran its own pipeline on the public reads, namely fastp trimming at Q25 and MiXCR clone calling, and kept in-frame beta chains. Each record represents a unique CDR3 protein, reported with the most common genes and DNA among its rows. For this entry, the V and J calls and clone size follow TCRdb and not the study's own pipeline. The table for this sample lists about half a million distinct CDR3 sequences; less than 30% of them were counted only once. The top ten constitute over 0.6% of the sample.

CDR1 and CDR2 are drawn from the germline V gene: SGDLS, YYNGEE. The CDR3 goes from the cysteine to the phenylalanine over 17 residues. CDR3 DNA is the only sequence kept; it has 51 bases, read in frame from the first base. The trim is 1 base for V and 5 bases for J, with a gap of 19 bases between the germline ends. Libraries of naive CD8 T cells were built from approximately 20,000 to 1,000,000 sorted cells, with 10%, 30% or 50% of the purified RNA used. Naive CD8 T cells, defined as CD8+CD4-CCR7+CD45RA+, were FACS-sorted into RLT Plus buffer on a BD FACSAria II. Approximately 9 TCR copies' worth of Jurkat RNA were spiked into roughly 19,000-1,000,000 naive CD8 T cell samples to test detection sensitivity. CD8 T cells were enriched using RosetteSep CD8+ T Cell Enrichment Cocktail and Ficoll-Paque, and the enriched cells then underwent ACK red cell lysis. As for this clonotype: Its target antigen remains unknown. No much larger clone is present one base from it, and per-base qualities are unavailable.

Sequenced material: naive CD8+ T cells from blood, with Jurkat cell RNA spiked in. Taken with the paper, the label for cell subset or site translates to: FACS-sorted CD8+CD4-CCR7+CD45RA+ naive T cells. The sequence links TRBV9 to TRBJ2-1, with the D gene not confidently named. The TCR was taken from a human donor in good health. Some libraries in this study had Jurkat cell RNA spiked in. The DNA is TGTGCCAGCAGCGTAATGGCAGGTCCGACATGGGACAATGAGCAGTTCTTC. It codes for CASSVMAGPTWDNEQFF.